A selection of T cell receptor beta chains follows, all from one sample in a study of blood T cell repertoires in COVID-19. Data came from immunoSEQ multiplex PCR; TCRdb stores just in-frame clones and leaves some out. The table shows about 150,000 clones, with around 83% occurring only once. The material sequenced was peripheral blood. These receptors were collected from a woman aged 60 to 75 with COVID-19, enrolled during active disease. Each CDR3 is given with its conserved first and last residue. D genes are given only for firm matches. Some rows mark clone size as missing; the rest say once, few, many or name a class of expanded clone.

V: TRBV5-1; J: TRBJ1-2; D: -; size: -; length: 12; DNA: TGCGCCAGCAGCCCGACAGGCGGCGGCTACACCTTC; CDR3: CASSPTGGGYTF
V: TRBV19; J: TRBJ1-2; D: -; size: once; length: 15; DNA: TGTGCCAGTATTCCATCGGGGAGGGCGAACTATGGCTACACCTTC; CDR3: CASIPSGRANYGYTF
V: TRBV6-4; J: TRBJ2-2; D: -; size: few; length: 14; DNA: TGTGCCAGCAGTGAATCCCTTAACACCGGGGAGCTGTTTTTT; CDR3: CASSESLNTGELFF
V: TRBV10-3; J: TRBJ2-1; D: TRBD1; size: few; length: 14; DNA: TGTGCCATCAGTGAAGGACAGGGCTCCAATGAGCAGTTCTTC; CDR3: CAISEGQGSNEQFF
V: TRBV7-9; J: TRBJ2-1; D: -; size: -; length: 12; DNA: TGTGCCAGCAGCCCCGGCCGGGATGAGCAGTTCTTC; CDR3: CASSPGRDEQFF
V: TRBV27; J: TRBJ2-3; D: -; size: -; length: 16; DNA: TGTGCCAGCAGTTTAACTCCGGGACACTTCACAGATACGCAGTATTTT; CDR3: CASSLTPGHFTDTQYF
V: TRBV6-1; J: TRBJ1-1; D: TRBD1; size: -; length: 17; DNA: TGTGCCAGCAGTGCAGCCGGGACAGGGCTTTTGAACACTGAAGCTTTCTTT; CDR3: CASSAAGTGLLNTEAFF
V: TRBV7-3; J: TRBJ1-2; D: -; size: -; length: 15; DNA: TGTGCCAGCAGCTTAACTCCGGGAAGCCTCTATGGCTACACCTTC; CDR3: CASSLTPGSLYGYTF
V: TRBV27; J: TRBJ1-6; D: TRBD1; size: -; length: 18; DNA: TGTGCCAGCACCACGACAGGGTTATTAAGATCCTATAATTCACCCCTCCACTTT; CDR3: CASTTTGLLRSYNSPLHF
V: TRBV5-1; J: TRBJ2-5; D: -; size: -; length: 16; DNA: TGCGCCAGCAGCGCTCAGGCAGGGATTAGAGGAGAGACCCAGTACTTC; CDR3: CASSAQAGIRGETQYF